The entry that follows covers one T cell receptor (beta chain) sequence. The target antigen is unknown. This record belongs to a study of siplizumab effects on memory and regulatory T cells. TCRdb keeps only in-frame clones here, not all; method: immunoSEQ multiplex PCR. The sample yields roughly 60,000 clones, more than 85% seen once. The germline gives CDR1 SGHDT, CDR2 YYEEEE. There are 13 residues in the CDR3. V shed 0 bases and J 10 bases; nucleotides not matched to a gene: 4. Whole-study results and caveats: Only a minority of proliferating CD4+ or CD8+ clones had an assignable naive or memory phenotype, with roughly 80-96% lacking one. No more than a minor fraction of alloreactive clones could be traced back to unstimulated subsets.

This TCR was sampled from a human donor in good health. Material for sequencing was CD8+ T cells sorted from blood. The chain employs TRBV5-6 and TRBJ1-1; 9 bases are a match to TRBD1. CDR3 coding DNA: TGTGCCAGCAGCTTGGGACAGGGGGGCTTAGCTTTCTTT. This encodes CASSLGQGGLAFF. The entire variable domain, with the rest obtained from reference TRBV5-6 and TRBJ1-1, is as follows: DAGVTQSPTHLIKTRGQQVTLRCSPKSGHDTVSWYQQALGQGPQFIFQYYEEEERQRGNFPDRFSGHQFPNYSSELNVNALLLGDSALYLCASSLGQGGLAFFGQGTRLTVV.